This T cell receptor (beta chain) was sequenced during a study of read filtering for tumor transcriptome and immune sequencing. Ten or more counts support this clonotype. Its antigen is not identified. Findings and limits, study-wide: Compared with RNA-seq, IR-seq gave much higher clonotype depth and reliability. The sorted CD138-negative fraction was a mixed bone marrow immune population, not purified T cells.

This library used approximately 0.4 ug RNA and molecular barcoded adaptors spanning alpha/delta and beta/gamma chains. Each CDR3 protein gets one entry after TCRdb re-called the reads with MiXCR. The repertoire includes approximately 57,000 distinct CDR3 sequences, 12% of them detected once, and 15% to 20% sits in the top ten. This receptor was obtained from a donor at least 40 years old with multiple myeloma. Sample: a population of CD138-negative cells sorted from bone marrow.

In DNA form, the CDR3 reads TGTGCCAGCAGTTCCGCGCCTAAGGGAACGACCGGGGAGCTGTTTTTT. Amino acids: CASSSAPKGTTGELFF. The rearrangement joins TRBV7-9 to TRBJ2-2, with D uncertain. Germline V gene data show CDR1 as SEHNR and CDR2 as FQNEAQ (reference sequence). CDR3 size: 16 residues. Trimming cost V 6 bases and J 5 bases, with 19 bases left between them.